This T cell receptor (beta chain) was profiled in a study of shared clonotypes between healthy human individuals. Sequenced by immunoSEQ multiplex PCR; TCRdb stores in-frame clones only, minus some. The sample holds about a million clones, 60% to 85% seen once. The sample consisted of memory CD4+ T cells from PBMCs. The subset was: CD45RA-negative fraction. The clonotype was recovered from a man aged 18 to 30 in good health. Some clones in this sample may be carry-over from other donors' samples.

DNA of the CDR3: TGTGCCAGCAGCGTATCAGAGACCCAGTACTTC. Translation gives CASSVSETQYF. J is TRBJ2-5 and V is TRBV2, with D unresolved. The germline V gene encodes CDR1 SNHLY and CDR2 FYNNEI. This CDR3 contains 11 residues. Trimming shortened V by 6 bases and J by 4 bases, and 6 bases separated the two germline ends.